The clone carrying this T cell receptor (beta chain) was seen once. The data originate from a study of cytomegalovirus exposure and HLA in healthy donors. Germline-derived CDR1 and CDR2 are SGHRS and YFSETQ. The CDR3 covers 14 residues. V shed 2 bases and J shed 5 bases, with 10 bases lying between them. In the PCR, 60 Vbeta and 13 Jbeta primers were used. Using immunoSEQ multiplex PCR, the repertoire was profiled, and TCRdb retains in-frame clones only, with some absent. The profile shows about 180,000 clones, over 70% of them singletons. The receptor was isolated from a male donor in good health and CMV-seronegative. The sequenced sample consisted of PBMCs. The rearrangement joins TRBV5-1 to TRBJ2-2; perhaps TRBD2 as D (5 bases). The CDR3 protein is CASSLGRETGELFF. In DNA form, the CDR3 reads TGCGCCAGCAGCTTAGGTCGGGAAACCGGGGAGCTGTTTTTT.